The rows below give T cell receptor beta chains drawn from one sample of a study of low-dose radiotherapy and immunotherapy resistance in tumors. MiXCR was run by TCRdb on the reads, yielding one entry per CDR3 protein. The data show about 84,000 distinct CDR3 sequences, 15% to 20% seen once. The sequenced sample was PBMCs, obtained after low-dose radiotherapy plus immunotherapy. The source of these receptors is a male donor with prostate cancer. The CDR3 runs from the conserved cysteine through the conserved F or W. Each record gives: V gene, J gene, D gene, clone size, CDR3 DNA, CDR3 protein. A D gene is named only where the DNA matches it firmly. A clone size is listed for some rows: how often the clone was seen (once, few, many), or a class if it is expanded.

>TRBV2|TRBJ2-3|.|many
TGTGCCAGCAGTGGAATGGGAACAGATACGCAGTATTTT
CASSGMGTDTQYF
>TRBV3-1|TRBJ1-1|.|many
TGTGCCAGCAGCCAAGAGGACAGGAACACTGAAGCTTTCTTT
CASSQEDRNTEAFF
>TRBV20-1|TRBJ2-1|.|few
TGCAGTGCTAGTCCGGGACCCGGGAATGAGCAGTTCTTC
CSASPGPGNEQFF
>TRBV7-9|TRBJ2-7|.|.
TGTGCCAGCAGCTTCGACAGTTGGAGCTCCTACGAGCAGTACTTC
CASSFDSWSSYEQYF
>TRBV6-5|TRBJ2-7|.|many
TGTGCCAGCAGTTACGGGGGGATCTACGAGCAGTACTTC
CASSYGGIYEQYF
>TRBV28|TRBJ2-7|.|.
TGTGCCAGCAGTTGGGTCTCCTACGAGCAGTACTTC
CASSWVSYEQYF
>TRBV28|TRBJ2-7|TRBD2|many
TGTGCCAGCACTCTTAGCGGGAGAGGGTCCTACGAGCAGTACTTC
CASTLSGRGSYEQYF
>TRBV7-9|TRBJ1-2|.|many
TGTGCCAGCAGTGGGGAGAACTATGGCTACACCTTC
CASSGENYGYTF
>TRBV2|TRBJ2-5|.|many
TGTGCCAGCAGTGGTGAGCGGCAAGAGACCCAGTACTTC
CASSGERQETQYF
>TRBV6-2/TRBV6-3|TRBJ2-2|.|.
.
CASTGVTGELFFF
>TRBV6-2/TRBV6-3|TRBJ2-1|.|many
TGTGCCAGCAGTTACCCGCCTCCTAGGAACTACAATGAGCAGTTCTTC
CASSYPPPRNYNEQFF
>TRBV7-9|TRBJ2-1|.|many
TGTGCCAGCAGCTTAGCGGAAGCGTCTAATGAGCAGTTCTTC
CASSLAEASNEQFF
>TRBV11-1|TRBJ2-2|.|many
TGTGCCAGCAGCTTAGTAGGGACCGTCGGGGAGCTGTTTTTT
CASSLVGTVGELFF
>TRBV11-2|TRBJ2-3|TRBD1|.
TGTGCCAGCGGAGAGCGTCAGGGGGCGCAAGGCACAGATACGCAGTATTTT
CASGERQGAQGTDTQYF
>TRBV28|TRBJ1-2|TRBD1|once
TGTGCCAGCAAGACAGGGGGCACCTATGGCTACACCTTC
CASKTGGTYGYTF
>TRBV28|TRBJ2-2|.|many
TGTGCCAGCAGGCCAGCTTCGACAGACCCGAACACCGGGGAGCTGTTTTTT
CASRPASTDPNTGELFF
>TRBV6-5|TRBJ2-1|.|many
TGTGCCAGCCGGGGAAGCTCCTACAATGAGCAGTTCTTC
CASRGSSYNEQFF
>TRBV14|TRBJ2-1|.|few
TGTGCCAGCAGCCAAGATCGACTAGGGGTTTCCAATGAGCAGTTCTTC
CASSQDRLGVSNEQFF
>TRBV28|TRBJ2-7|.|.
TGTGCCAGCAGCCGAGATGGGACCTACGAGCAGTACTTC
CASSRDGTYEQYF
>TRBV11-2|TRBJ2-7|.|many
TGTGCCAGCAGCACTCGGAAGTTAGAGTCCTTCTACGAGCAGTACTTC
CASSTRKLESFYEQYF
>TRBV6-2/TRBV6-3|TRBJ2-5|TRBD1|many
TGTGCCAGCAGTTACGCCGGGACAGAAGAAGAGACCCAGTACTTC
CASSYAGTEEETQYF
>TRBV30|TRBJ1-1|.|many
TGTGCCTGGGGCAGAGACTACACTGAAGCTTTCTTT
CAWGRDYTEAFF
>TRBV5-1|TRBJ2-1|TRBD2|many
TGCGCCAGCAGCTCTCTAGCGGGAGGCTCATCCAACAATGAGCAGTTCTTC
CASSSLAGGSSNNEQFF
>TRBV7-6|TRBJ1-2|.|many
TGTGCCAGCAGCTTAGTTGGGTTTGGCTACACCTTC
CASSLVGFGYTF
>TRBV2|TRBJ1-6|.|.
TGTGCCAGCAGGGGACTGGACAGCTCCTATAATTCACCCCTCCACTTT
CASRGLDSSYNSPLHF
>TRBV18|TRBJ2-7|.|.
TGTGCCAGCTCACCGGGGGCTGCCTACGAGCAGTACTTC
CASSPGAAYEQYF
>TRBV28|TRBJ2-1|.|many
TGTGCCAGCAGTCGGGGACACCAGAAGGGACCCTACAATGAGCAGTTCTTC
CASSRGHQKGPYNEQFF
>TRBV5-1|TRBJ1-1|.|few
TGCGCCAGCAGCTTGGGGCCCAGCGTGAACACTGAAGCTTTCTTT
CASSLGPSVNTEAFF
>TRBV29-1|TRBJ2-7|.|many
TGCAGCGTTGGGACTGGCTACGAGCAGTACTTC
CSVGTGYEQYF
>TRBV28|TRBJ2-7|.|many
TGTGCCAGTAGCACGGGACTTAACTACGAGCAGTACTTC
CASSTGLNYEQYF
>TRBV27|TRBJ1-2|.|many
TGTGCCAGCAGTGGGCTCTATGGCTACACCTTC
CASSGLYGYTF
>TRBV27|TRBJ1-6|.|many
TGTGCCAGCAGTCTGGGACACCCTAATTCACCCCTCCACTTT
CASSLGHPNSPLHF
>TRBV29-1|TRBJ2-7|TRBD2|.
TGCAGCGTTGTACTAGCGGGACCCCCCTACGAGCAGTACTTC
CSVVLAGPPYEQYF
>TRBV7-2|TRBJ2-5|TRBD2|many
TGTGCCAGCAGCACTCGTGGGGGGGAGGAGACCCAGTACTTC
CASSTRGGEETQYF
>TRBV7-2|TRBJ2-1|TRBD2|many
TGTGCCAGCAGCTGGGGACTAGCGGGCAGACCCCCCTACAATGAGCAGTTCTTC
CASSWGLAGRPPYNEQFF
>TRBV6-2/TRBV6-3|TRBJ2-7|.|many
TGTGCCAGCAGTTACGGGGTTACCCCCTCCTACGAGCAGTACTTC
CASSYGVTPSYEQYF
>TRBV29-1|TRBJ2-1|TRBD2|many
TGCAGCGTTGGGACTAGCGGGAGGCGCAGGGCCTACAATGAGCAGTTCTTC
CSVGTSGRRRAYNEQFF
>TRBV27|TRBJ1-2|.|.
TGTGCCAGCAGTTTATCTGGGGCCAACTATGGCTACACCTTC
CASSLSGANYGYTF
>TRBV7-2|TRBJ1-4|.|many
TGTGCCAGCAGCTTAGTTGGGGGAGTCGACGAAAAACTGTTTTTT
CASSLVGGVDEKLFF
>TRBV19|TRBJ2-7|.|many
TGTGCCAGTAGCCCGGGACCCCACTCCTACGGGCAGTACTTC
CASSPGPHSYGQYF
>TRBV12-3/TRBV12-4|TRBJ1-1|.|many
TGTGCCAGCAGTTTAACCCGGACGAACACTGAAGCTTTCTTT
CASSLTRTNTEAFF
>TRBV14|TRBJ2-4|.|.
TGTGCCACCGCCCGGACTTGCTACTTC
CATARTCYF
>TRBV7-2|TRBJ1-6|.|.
TGTGCCAGCAGCTTAGCGGTCAGCTCCTATAATTCACCCCTCCACTTT
CASSLAVSSYNSPLHF
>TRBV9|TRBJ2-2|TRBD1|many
TGTGCCAGCAGCGTCTACAGGGGCAGGAACACCGGGGAGCTGTTTTTT
CASSVYRGRNTGELFF
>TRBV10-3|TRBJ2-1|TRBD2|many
TGTGCCATCAGTGAGGCACTAGCGGGAGAAGGCCATGAGCAGTTCTTC
CAISEALAGEGHEQFF
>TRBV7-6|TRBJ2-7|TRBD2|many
TGTGCCAGCAGCTCGGGACTAGCGGGAAGCGAGCAGTACTTC
CASSSGLAGSEQYF
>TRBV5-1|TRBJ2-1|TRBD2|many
TGCGCCAGCAGCCTAGGGGCGAGCGGGAGCTCCTACAATGAGCAGTTCTTC
CASSLGASGSSYNEQFF
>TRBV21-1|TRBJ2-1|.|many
TGTGCCAGCGTCCATCGGGACAGGGGCCTCTACAATGAGCAGTTCTTC
CASVHRDRGLYNEQFF
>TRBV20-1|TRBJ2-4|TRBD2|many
TGCAGTGCTAGAGATCCGACTAGCGGGACAAACATTCAGTACTTC
CSARDPTSGTNIQYF
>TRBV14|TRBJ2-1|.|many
TGTGCCAGCAGCCTGTTTTCTAGCGAGGGGAATGAGCAGTTCTTC
CASSLFSSEGNEQFF
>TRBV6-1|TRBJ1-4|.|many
TGTGCCAGCAGTTCGGGGGGAGGACCAAATGAAAAACTGTTTTTT
CASSSGGGPNEKLFF
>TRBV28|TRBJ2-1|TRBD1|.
TGTGCCAGCATGGCAGGGGGCAATGAGCAGTTCTTC
CASMAGGNEQFF